Shown below are 12 T cell receptor beta chains from a single sample sequenced in a study of blood T cell repertoires in COVID-19 (dated by TCRdb to 2018 to 2021). The method was the immunoSEQ multiplex PCR assay. Not all clones reach the TCRdb copy of this immuneACCESS table, which keeps in-frame sequences only. Checked studies attribute under half of the gap to unresolved V genes and leave the rest unexplained. This sample has more than 95,000 clones in its table, and 75% to 95% of those were observed once. The ten largest clones add up to roughly 1.9% of the sample. The sample comprised peripheral blood. The source is a human donor with active COVID-19. The donor label of this sample is uncertain.

This sequence joins TRBV21-1 and TRBJ2-7; no DNA check was done on the table's D call, TRBD2. TRBV21-1 is a pseudogene locus. The CDR3 has 18 amino acids. The CDR3 protein is CASSKSLGGAGGSYEQYF. Here the CDR3 DNA reads TGTGCCAGCAGCAAAAGCCTGGGTGGTGCGGGGGGTTCCTACGAGCAGTACTTC.

The rearrangement joins TRBV25-1 to TRBJ1-2, with D uncertain. The CDR3 length is 10 residues. V was trimmed by 5 bases and J by 5 bases, leaving 3 bases between them. CDR1 is MGHDK, CDR2 SYGVNS, per germline. CDR3 in amino acids: CASSYYGYTF. The DNA of the CDR3 is TGTGCCAGCAGTTATTATGGCTACACCTTC.

The table lists this clone with a count of one. Here the CDR3 DNA reads TGTGCCAGCAGTTTAGTGGGGGGATACTCCTACGAGCAGTACTTC. This gives the protein CASSLVGGYSYEQYF. The chain links TRBV27 to TRBJ2-7, with D maybe TRBD2 (6 bases). This CDR3 is built from 15 residues. Trimming removed 2 bases from V and 0 bases from J, with 11 bases in between. CDR1 and CDR2 from the germline V gene are MNHEY and SMNVEV (reference sequence).

The chain carries TRBV6-5 and TRBJ1-2; 11 nucleotides line up with TRBD1. The V segment lost 4 bases and the J segment 9 bases; nucleotides outside the gene matches: 7. The CDR3 runs to 14 residues. From germline, CDR1 is MNHEY and CDR2 SVGAGI. CDR3 DNA sequence: TGTGCCAGCAGTTGGGGACAGGGGGGAGTCAGCTACACCTTC. Residues: CASSWGQGGVSYTF.

The chain recombines TRBV29-1 with TRBJ1-1; 8 nucleotides align to TRBD1. This CDR3 comprises 13 residues. Per the germline V gene, CDR1 is SQVTM and CDR2 is ANQGSEA. The ends lost 4 bases at V and 5 bases at J; junction bases unmatched: 6. As DNA, the CDR3 is TGCAGCGTTGTAGGACAGGGATGGACTGAAGCTTTCTTT. Translated, it gives CSVVGQGWTEAFF.

Only one count was recorded for this clone. The chain recombines TRBV5-4 with TRBJ2-7; 7 bases line up with TRBD1. V was pared by 4 bases and J by 2 bases, with 9 bases of the junction left unmatched. Germline V gene sequence: CDR1 SGHNT, CDR2 YYREEE (reference sequence). CDR3 length: 15 residues. The CDR3 protein is CASSKPGTETYEQYF. CDR3 coding DNA: TGTGCCAGCAGCAAGCCGGGGACAGAGACCTACGAGCAGTACTTC. The full variable domain, with the rest looked up from reference TRBV5-4 and TRBJ2-7, is ETGVTQSPTHLIKTRGQQVTLRCSSQSGHNTVSWYQQALGQGPQFIFQYYREEENGRGNFPPRFSGLQFPNYSSELNVNALELDDSALYLCASSKPGTETYEQYFGPGTRLTVT.

This clone was counted a single time. This rearrangement joins TRBV5-4 to TRBJ2-2; tentatively, D is TRBD2 (5 bases). Trimming took off 2 bases at V and 3 bases at J, with 8 bases between the two ends. CDR3 length: 14 amino acids. The germline gives CDR1 SGHNT, CDR2 YYREEE (reference sequence). CDR3 sequence (DNA): TGTGCCAGCAGCTTCGGCGGGTACACCGGGGAGCTGTTTTTT. It translates to CASSFGGYTGELFF.

The chain combines TRBV2 with TRBJ2-1; 8 positions match TRBD2. This CDR3 comprises 17 residues. CDR1 is SNHLY and CDR2 is FYNNEI in the germline V gene. V gave up 10 bases and J gave up 6 bases; unmatched junction bases: 20. In DNA, the CDR3 is TGTGCCATCCTCCGACTAGCGATAGGGGGTACAATCAATGAGCAGTTCTTC. It yields the protein CAILRLAIGGTINEQFF.

The chain uses TRBV7-9 and TRBJ1-2, with TRBD1 matching over 9 bases. The V gene's germline CDR1 is SEHNR and CDR2 FQNEAQ (reference sequence). Trimming cost V 5 bases and J 1 base; bases outside gene matches: 5. The CDR3 sequence is 15 residues long. Here the CDR3 reads CASSTRDRVNYGYTF. The CDR3, as DNA: TGTGCCAGCAGCACTCGGGACAGGGTTAACTATGGCTACACCTTC. Full variable domain (remainder filled in from reference TRBV7-9 and TRBJ1-2): DTGVSQNPRHKITKRGQNVTFRCDPISEHNRLYWYRQTLGQGPEFLTYFQNEAQLEKSRLLSDRFSAERPKGSFSTLEIQRTEQGDSAMYLCASSTRDRVNYGYTFGSGTRLTVV.

This chain uses TRBV10-3 with TRBJ2-3; D possibly corresponds to TRBD2 (7 bases). The germline gives CDR1 ENHRY, CDR2 SYGVKD. Deletions cut 7 bases from V and 0 bases from J, with 11 bases between. This CDR3 has 14 residues. The DNA for the CDR3 is TGTGCCATCAAAACGGGGGGCAGCACAGATACGCAGTATTTT. As protein: CAIKTGGSTDTQYF.

The chain links TRBV3-1 (or the pseudogene TRBV3-2) to TRBJ1-1, with 7 nucleotides matching TRBD1. J lost 0 bases, V lost 5 bases, and 3 bases had no gene match. From germline, CDR1 is LGHDT and CDR2 YNNKEL (reference sequence). The CDR3 sequence is 14 residues long. The CDR3: CASSGQEMNTEAFF. The CDR3 DNA reads TGTGCCAGCAGCGGACAGGAGATGAACACTGAAGCTTTCTTT.

J is TRBJ1-2 and V is TRBV28; D is possibly TRBD1 (5 bases). Trimming left V 4 bases short and J 4 bases short, with 13 bases between. The CDR3 runs to 14 residues. Per germline, CDR1 MDHEN and CDR2 SYDVKM. This CDR3 reads CASSSFGGVYGYTF. For the CDR3, the DNA is TGTGCCAGCAGTTCTTTCGGGGGGGTCTATGGCTACACCTTC.